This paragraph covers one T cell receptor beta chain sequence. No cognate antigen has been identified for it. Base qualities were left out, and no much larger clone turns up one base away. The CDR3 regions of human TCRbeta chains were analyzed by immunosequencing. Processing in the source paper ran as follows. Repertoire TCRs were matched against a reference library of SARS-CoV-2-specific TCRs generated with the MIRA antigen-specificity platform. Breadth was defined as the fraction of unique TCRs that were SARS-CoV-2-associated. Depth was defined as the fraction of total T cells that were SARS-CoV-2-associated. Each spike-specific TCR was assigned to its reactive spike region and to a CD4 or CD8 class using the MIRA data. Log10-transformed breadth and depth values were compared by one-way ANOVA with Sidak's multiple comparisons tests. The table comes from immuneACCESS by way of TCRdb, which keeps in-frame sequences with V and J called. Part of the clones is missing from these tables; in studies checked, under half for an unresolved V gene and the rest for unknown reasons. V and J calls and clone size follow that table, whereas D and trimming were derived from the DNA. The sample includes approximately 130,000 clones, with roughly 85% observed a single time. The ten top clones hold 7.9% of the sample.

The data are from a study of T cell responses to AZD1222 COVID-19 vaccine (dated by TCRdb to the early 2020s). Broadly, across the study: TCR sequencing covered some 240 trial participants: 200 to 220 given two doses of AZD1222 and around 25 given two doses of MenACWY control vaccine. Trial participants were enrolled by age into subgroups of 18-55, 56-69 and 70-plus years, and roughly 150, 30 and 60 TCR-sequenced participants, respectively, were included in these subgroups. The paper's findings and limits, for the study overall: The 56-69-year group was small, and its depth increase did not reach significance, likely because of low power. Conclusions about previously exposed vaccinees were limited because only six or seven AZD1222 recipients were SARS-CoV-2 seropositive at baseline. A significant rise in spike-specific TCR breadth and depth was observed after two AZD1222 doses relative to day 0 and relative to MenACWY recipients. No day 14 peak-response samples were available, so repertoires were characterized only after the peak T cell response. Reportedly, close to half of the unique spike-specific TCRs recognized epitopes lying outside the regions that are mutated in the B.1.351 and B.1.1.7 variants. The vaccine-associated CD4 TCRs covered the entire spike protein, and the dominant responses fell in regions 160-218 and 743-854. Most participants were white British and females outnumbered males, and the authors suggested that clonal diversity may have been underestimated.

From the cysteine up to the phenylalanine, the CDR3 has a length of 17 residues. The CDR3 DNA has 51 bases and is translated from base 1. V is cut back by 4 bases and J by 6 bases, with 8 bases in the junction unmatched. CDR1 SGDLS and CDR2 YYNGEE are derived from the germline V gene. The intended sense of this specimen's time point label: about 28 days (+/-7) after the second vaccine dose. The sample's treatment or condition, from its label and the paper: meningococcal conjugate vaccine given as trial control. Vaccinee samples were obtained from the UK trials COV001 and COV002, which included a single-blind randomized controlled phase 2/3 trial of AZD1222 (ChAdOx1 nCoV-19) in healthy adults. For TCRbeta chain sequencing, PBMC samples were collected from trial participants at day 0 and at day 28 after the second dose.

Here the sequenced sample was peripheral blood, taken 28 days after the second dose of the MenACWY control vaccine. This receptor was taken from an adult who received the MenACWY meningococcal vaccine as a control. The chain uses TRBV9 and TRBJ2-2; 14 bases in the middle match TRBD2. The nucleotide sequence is TGTGCCAGCAGCACGACTAGCGGGAGGGGGTTGGCCGGGGAGCTGTTTTTT. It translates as CASSTTSGRGLAGELFF.